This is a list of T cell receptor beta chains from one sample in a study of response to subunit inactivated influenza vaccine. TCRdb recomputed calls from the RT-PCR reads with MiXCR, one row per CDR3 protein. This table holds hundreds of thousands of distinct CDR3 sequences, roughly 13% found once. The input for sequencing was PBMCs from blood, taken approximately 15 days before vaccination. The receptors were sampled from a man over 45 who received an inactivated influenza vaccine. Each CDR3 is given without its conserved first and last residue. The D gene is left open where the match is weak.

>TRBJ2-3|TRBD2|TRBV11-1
ASSLISSGRGSTDTQY
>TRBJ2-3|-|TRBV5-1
ASSSGVTTDTQY
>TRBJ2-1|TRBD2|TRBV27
ASKESGTSGINEQF
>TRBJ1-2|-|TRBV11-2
ASSLDLRDYGYT
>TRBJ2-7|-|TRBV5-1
ASSLQGYEQY
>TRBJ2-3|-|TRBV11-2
ASSLVEGILSTDTQY
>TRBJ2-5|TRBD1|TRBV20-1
SARSGTGDRETQY
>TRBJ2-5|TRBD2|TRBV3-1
ASRNSGAYQETQY
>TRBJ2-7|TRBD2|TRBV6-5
ASSYSSGGFSYEQY
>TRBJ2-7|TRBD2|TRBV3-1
ASSLGGGGREQY
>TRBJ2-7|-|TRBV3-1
ASSQGGRTSSYEQY
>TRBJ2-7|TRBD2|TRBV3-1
ASSQLSSGGYEQY
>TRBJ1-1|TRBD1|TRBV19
ASSIQGAGEAF
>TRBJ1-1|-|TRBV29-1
SALWGGNTEAF
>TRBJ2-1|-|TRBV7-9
ASREGHLPEQF
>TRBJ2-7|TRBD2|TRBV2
ASSPVGLEAYEQY
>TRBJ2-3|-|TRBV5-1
ASSPPPVSDTQY
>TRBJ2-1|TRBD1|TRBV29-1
STSGGSEQF
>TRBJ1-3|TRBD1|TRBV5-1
ASSPGQGGNTIY
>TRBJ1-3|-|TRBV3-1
ASSQDRRGLSGNTIY
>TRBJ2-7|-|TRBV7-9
ASSLSGPDYEQY
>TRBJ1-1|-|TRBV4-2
ASSQKGVGTAEAF
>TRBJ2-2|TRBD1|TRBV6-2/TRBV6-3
ASSTRQGATGELF
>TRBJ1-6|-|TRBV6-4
ASSDGSGSLH
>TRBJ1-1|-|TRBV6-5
ASSYKLGSTEAF
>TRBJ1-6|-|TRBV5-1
ASSLTRQTYNSPLH
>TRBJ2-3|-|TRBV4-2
ASSQEAGVLETDTQY
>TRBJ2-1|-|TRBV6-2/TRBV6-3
ASSPPLMGNEQF
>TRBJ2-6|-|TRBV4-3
ASSYFTGSGANVLT
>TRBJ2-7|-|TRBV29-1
SVADPASYEQY
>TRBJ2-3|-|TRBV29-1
SVVRGSTDTQY
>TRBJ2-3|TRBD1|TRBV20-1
SQIPTGGDTQY
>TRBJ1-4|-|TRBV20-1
SAREGESEKLF
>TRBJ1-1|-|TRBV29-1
SVVTTASEAF
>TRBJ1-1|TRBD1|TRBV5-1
ASSLAPGGNTEAF
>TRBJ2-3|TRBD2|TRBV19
ASSKWLAGSTDTQY
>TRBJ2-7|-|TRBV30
AWRDNVYEQY
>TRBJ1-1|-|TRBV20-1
SARSTNTRNTEAF
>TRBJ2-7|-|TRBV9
ASSGPTGLIY
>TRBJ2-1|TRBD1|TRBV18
ASSPGTGIYNEQF
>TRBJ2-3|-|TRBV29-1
SVEASRVWGTDTQY
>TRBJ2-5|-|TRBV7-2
ASSFYSPTQY
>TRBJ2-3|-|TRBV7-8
ASSFRPTGLTDTQY
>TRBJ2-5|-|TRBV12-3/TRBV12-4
ASNQGLQETQY
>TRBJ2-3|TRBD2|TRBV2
ASSAGTSGDTQY
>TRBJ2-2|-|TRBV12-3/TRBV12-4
ASSRDGELF
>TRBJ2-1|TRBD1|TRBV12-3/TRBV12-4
TSRSGTGIEQF
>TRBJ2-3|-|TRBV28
ASSSEDSIYTDTQY
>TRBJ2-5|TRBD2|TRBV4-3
ASSQEGRGGTQETQY
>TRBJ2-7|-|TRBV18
ASSPPAKTDVQY
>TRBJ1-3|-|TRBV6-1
ASSQTTGNTIY
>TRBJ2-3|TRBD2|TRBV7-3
ASSRGGGRVDTQY
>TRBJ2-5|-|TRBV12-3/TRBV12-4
ASGVPGRRETQY
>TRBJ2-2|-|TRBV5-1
ASRVGDTGELF
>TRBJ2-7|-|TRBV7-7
ASSEQRGGGYEQY
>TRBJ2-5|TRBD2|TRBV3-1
ASSQALADQETQY
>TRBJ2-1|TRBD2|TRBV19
ASSIGLAGGQRSYNEQF
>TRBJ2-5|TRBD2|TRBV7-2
ASSLVAGRETQY